Below, 30 T cell receptor beta chains from the same sample are listed, as sequenced in a study of blood T cell repertoires in COVID-19. Sequencing used immunoSEQ multiplex PCR; TCRdb keeps in-frame clones, though not all of them. The sample contains some 300,000 clones, 80% to 90% of which appear only once. The specimen was peripheral blood. These receptor sequences come from a woman aged 70-85 years with COVID-19, enrolled during active disease.

As DNA, the CDR3 is TGTGCCAGCAGCGGGAACAGGGTCACCGGGGAGCTGTTTTTT. Translation gives CASSGNRVTGELFF. The genes are TRBV5-6 and TRBJ2-2; a weak D match, TRBD1 (6 bases). Germline lookup yields CDR1 SGHDT and CDR2 YYEEEE. The CDR3 runs to 14 residues. The ends were cut back, 4 bases at V and 4 bases at J, with 11 bases in the middle.

The chain carries TRBV7-8 and TRBJ1-2, with TRBD1 identical over 10 bases. V shed 5 bases, J shed 2 bases, and the junction held 8 bases outside the gene matches. This CDR3 region has 16 residues. The germline gives CDR1 SGHVS, CDR2 FQNEAQ. In DNA, the CDR3 is TGTGCCAGCAGCCCCCGTCCGGGACAGGGGAACTATGGCTACACCTTC. This encodes CASSPRPGQGNYGYTF.

The chain recombines TRBV9 with TRBJ1-6; possibly TRBD1 for D (5 bases). This CDR3 contains 15 residues. V dropped 0 bases and J dropped 10 bases, with 14 bases sitting between them. The germline V gene encodes CDR1 SGDLS and CDR2 YYNGEE. The CDR3 nucleotides read TGTGCCAGCAGCGTAGAGTGGCGGGGACCATCACCCCTCCACTTT. Protein product: CASSVEWRGPSPLHF.

V usage is TRBV5-4 and J usage is TRBJ1-2; 7 nucleotides line up with TRBD1. After removal of 2 bases from V and 8 bases from J, the junction contained 15 bases not matched to a gene. Germline V gives CDR1 SGHNT, CDR2 YYREEE (reference sequence). The CDR3 covers 16 residues. CDR3 in DNA: TGTGCCAGCAGCTTAGTTCCCCAGGGGGGCGCGGAGGGCTACACCTTC. Translation: CASSLVPQGGAEGYTF. Drawing the rest from reference TRBV5-4 and TRBJ1-2, the complete variable domain is ETGVTQSPTHLIKTRGQQVTLRCSSQSGHNTVSWYQQALGQGPQFIFQYYREEENGRGNFPPRFSGLQFPNYSSELNVNALELDDSALYLCASSLVPQGGAEGYTFGSGTRLTVV.

This rearrangement joins TRBV6-5 to TRBJ2-7; 10 positions match TRBD2. Germline V gene data show CDR1 as MNHEY and CDR2 as SVGAGI. CDR3 length: 14 residues. The J segment lost 3 bases and the V segment lost 6 bases, leaving 5 bases of the junction unmatched. CDR3 region: CASRASGGNYEQYF. The CDR3 DNA reads TGTGCCAGCAGAGCTAGCGGGGGAAACTACGAGCAGTACTTC.

The chain recombines TRBV10-3 with TRBJ2-3, with D possibly TRBD2 on 6 matching bases. Germline values: CDR1 ENHRY, CDR2 SYGVKD. V dropped 0 bases and J dropped 3 bases, with 10 bases sitting between them. The CDR3 length is 15 residues. CDR3 DNA sequence: TGTGCCATCAGTGAGTCGGCCAGCGGGACAGATACGCAGTATTTT. The encoded protein is CAISESASGTDTQYF.

For the CDR3, the DNA is TGCGCCAGCACCCAGACAGGGTGGAATGAGCAGTTCTTC. This sequence encodes CASTQTGWNEQFF. The chain joins TRBV5-1 to TRBJ2-1, with TRBD1 identical over 7 bases. Trimming cost V 6 bases and J 7 bases; bases outside gene matches: 7. Germline values: CDR1 SGHRS, CDR2 YFSETQ. The CDR3 covers 13 residues.

V and J are TRBV19 and TRBJ1-2; D might be TRBD1 (6 bases). This CDR3 contains 17 residues. Germline V gene data show CDR1 as LNHDA and CDR2 as SQIVND (reference sequence). Trimming cost V 5 bases and J 1 base, with 20 bases left between them. The CDR3 region has the DNA TGTGCCAGTAGTTGGAACAGCGGGGCAGGGGATAACTATGGCTACACCTTC. Translated, it gives CASSWNSGAGDNYGYTF.

J is TRBJ2-1 and V is TRBV30; 7 bases align to TRBD2. The V gene end was trimmed by 0 bases and the J gene end by 1 base; junction bases not matched to a gene: 9. Per germline, CDR1 GTSNPN and CDR2 SVGIG (reference sequence). The CDR3 extends over 17 amino acids. As DNA, the CDR3 is TGTGCCTGGAGTGTATTATGGGGGGGGGATTCCTACAATGAGCAGTTCTTC. This translates into CAWSVLWGGDSYNEQFF.

The CDR3 DNA reads as TGTGCCAGCAGTTTCGACTCGGGAGGGAATGGCTACACCTTC. Translated, it gives CASSFDSGGNGYTF. The rearrangement links TRBV6-5 to TRBJ1-2, with D uncertain. The ends were cut back, 4 bases at V and 6 bases at J, with 15 bases in the middle. The CDR3 totals 14 residues. Germline V lookup: CDR1 MNHEY, CDR2 SVGAGI.

The rearrangement joins TRBV5-4 to TRBJ2-1, with D possibly matching TRBD2 (5 bases). The germline V gene encodes CDR1 SGHNT and CDR2 YYREEE (reference sequence). The ends were cut back, 2 bases at V and 0 bases at J, with 6 bases in the middle. The length of the CDR3 is 14 residues. The CDR3 nucleotides are TGTGCCAGCAGCTTCCGGGACTCCTACAATGAGCAGTTCTTC. Amino acids: CASSFRDSYNEQFF.

This clone appeared a single time. J is TRBJ1-5 and V is TRBV28; D gene ambiguous. From germline, CDR1 is MDHEN and CDR2 SYDVKM. Trimming took off 8 bases at V and 2 bases at J, with 13 bases between the two ends. The CDR3 has 14 amino acids. The CDR3 nucleotides read TGTGCCAGCTGGGCGTCATTCGGCAATCAGCCCCAGCATTTT. Amino acids: CASWASFGNQPQHF. The whole variable domain, remainder taken from reference TRBV28 and TRBJ1-5, is DVKVTQSSRYLVKRTGEKVFLECVQDMDHENMFWYRQDPGLGLRLIYFSYDVKMKEKGDIPEGYSVSREKKERFSLILESASTNQTSMYLCASWASFGNQPQHFGDGTRLSIL.

CDR3 coding DNA: TGTGCCACTGCGAGATACTTGGGGGCCTCCTACGAGCAGTACTTC. Residues: CATARYLGASYEQYF. This rearrangement joins TRBV10-3 to TRBJ2-7, with TRBD1 as a possible D gene (6 bases). The germline V gene has CDR1 ENHRY and CDR2 SYGVKD. V was trimmed by 10 bases and J by 0 bases, leaving 19 bases between them. The CDR3 covers 15 residues.

V is TRBV5-1 and J is TRBJ1-1, with TRBD1 matching 7 bases. The CDR3 contains 15 residues. J lost 2 bases, V lost 2 bases, and 6 bases had no gene match. Germline loops: CDR1 SGHRS, CDR2 YFSETQ. Written as DNA, the CDR3 is TGCGCCAGCAGCTTTACCGGGACAGCCAACACTGAAGCTTTCTTT. Translating it yields CASSFTGTANTEAFF.

The chain combines TRBV5-1 with TRBJ2-7; possibly TRBD1 for D (6 bases). This CDR3 has 14 residues. Deletions cut 4 bases from V and 1 base from J, with 12 bases between. Germline CDR1 SGHRS, CDR2 YFSETQ. The CDR3 region is CASSRLGTSYEQYF. DNA for the CDR3: TGCGCCAGCAGCCGCCTCGGGACATCCTACGAGCAGTACTTC.

The chain carries TRBV5-1 and TRBJ1-1; no definite D call. The CDR3 consists of 16 residues. Between the trimmed V and J ends, which lost 3 bases and 2 bases, there was a span of 17 bases. Germline V gene sequence: CDR1 SGHRS, CDR2 YFSETQ. CDR3 region: CASSSPTEGTNTEAFF. In DNA form, the CDR3 reads TGCGCCAGCAGCTCCCCCACGGAGGGAACAAACACTGAAGCTTTCTTT.

The V and J genes are TRBV28 and TRBJ2-1, with D uncertain. V was trimmed by 2 bases and J by 3 bases, leaving 8 bases between them. The length of the CDR3 is 14 residues. Germline V gene lookup returns CDR1 MDHEN and CDR2 SYDVKM. The CDR3: CASSLVQNYNEQFF. CDR3 sequence (DNA): TGTGCCAGCAGTTTAGTGCAGAACTACAATGAGCAGTTCTTC.

The rearrangement links TRBV15 to TRBJ2-1, with 8 bases fitting TRBD2. CDR3 length equals 17 residues. The germline CDR1 and CDR2 sequences are LNHNV and YYDKDF (reference sequence). V dropped 0 bases and J dropped 7; count of bases not matched to a gene: 11. The CDR3: CATSRDREASGGNEQFF. The DNA of the CDR3 is TGTGCCACCAGCAGAGATCGGGAGGCTTCGGGAGGGAATGAGCAGTTCTTC.

CDR3 loop: CASSGPGQGPYDMNSPLHF. In nucleotides, the CDR3 is TGTGCCAGCAGCGGTCCGGGACAGGGTCCATATGATATGAATTCACCCCTCCACTTT. The chain combines TRBV6-4 with TRBJ1-6; TRBD1 aligns across 9 bases. The germline V gene has CDR1 MRHNA and CDR2 SNTAGT. The V gene end was trimmed by 6 bases and the J gene end by 7 bases; junction bases not matched to a gene: 19. CDR3 size: 19 residues.

A word on this clone: Other DNA variants within this sample encode the same CDR3. The genes are TRBV7-2 and TRBJ1-1; D gene unclear. Deletions cut 2 bases from V and 0 bases from J, with 4 bases between. CDR1 is SGHTA, CDR2 FQGNSA, per germline. The CDR3 length is 13 residues. The CDR3 sequence is CASSLRLNTEAFF. The CDR3 DNA follows: TGTGCCAGCAGCTTACGGTTGAACACTGAAGCTTTCTTT.

This clone was seen a single time. The chain has TRBV7-6 and TRBJ1-6, with TRBD1 matching 10 bases. Per germline, CDR1 SGHVS and CDR2 FNYEAQ. The CDR3 extends over 15 amino acids. V lost 5 bases, J lost 7 bases, and 5 bases stayed unmatched. CDR3 amino acids: CASSPRQGANSPLHF. The CDR3 DNA sequence: TGTGCCAGCAGCCCCAGACAGGGGGCAAATTCACCCCTCCACTTT.

This clone was seen only once. This chain uses TRBV15 with TRBJ1-2; 8 bases match TRBD1. J gave up 2 bases and V 2 bases, and 10 bases lay outside the gene matches. In germline, CDR1 is LNHNV, CDR2 YYDKDF (reference sequence). This CDR3 spans 17 amino acids. The CDR3 reads CATSRTSLRDRNYGYTF. The DNA of the CDR3 is TGTGCCACCAGCAGAACCTCTCTCCGGGACAGGAACTATGGCTACACCTTC. Full variable domain (remainder filled in from reference TRBV15 and TRBJ1-2): DAMVIQNPRYQVTQFGKPVTLSCSQTLNHNVMYWYQQKSSQAPKLLFHYYDKDFNNEADTPDNFQSRRPNTSFCFLDIRSPGLGDTAMYLCATSRTSLRDRNYGYTFGSGTRLTVV.

This chain joins TRBV7-2 and TRBJ1-6, with D possibly being TRBD1 (5 bases). V lost 1 base to trimming and J lost 8 bases, with 9 bases between them. This CDR3 has 14 residues. Germline V gives CDR1 SGHTA, CDR2 FQGNSA. CDR3: CASSLGAGYSPLHF. The DNA of the CDR3 is TGTGCCAGCAGCTTAGGGGCAGGGTATTCACCCCTCCACTTT.

The chain employs TRBV25-1 and TRBJ1-5; the D gene is possibly TRBD1 (5 bases). V lost 2 bases to trimming and J lost 0 bases, with 17 bases between them. Germline CDR1 MGHDK, CDR2 SYGVNS. This CDR3 region has 18 residues. The CDR3 spells CASSEGVRRQISNQPQHF. The CDR3 DNA follows: TGTGCCAGCAGTGAAGGGGTAAGGAGACAGATTAGCAATCAGCCCCAGCATTTT.

The CDR3 is CASSLWAIGGSSYEQYF. The CDR3 DNA is TGTGCCAGCAGTTTATGGGCTATCGGCGGGTCCTCCTACGAGCAGTACTTC. This rearrangement joins TRBV27 to TRBJ2-7; D might be TRBD2 (5 bases). Germline V CDR1 and CDR2: MNHEY, SMNVEV (reference sequence). V gave up 1 base and J gave up 0 bases, with 16 bases separating them. CDR3 length equals 17 residues.

V usage is TRBV10-3 and J usage is TRBJ1-5; 8 nucleotides line up with TRBD1. Germline V gene data show CDR1 as ENHRY and CDR2 as SYGVKD. Losses at the gene ends were 3 bases for V and 5 bases for J; bases not matched to a gene: 3. CDR3 length equals 14 residues. The CDR3 DNA is TGTGCCATCAGTGACAGGGGGCTGGATCAGCCCCAGCATTTT. Encoded protein: CAISDRGLDQPQHF.

The V gene is TRBV5-1, the J gene TRBJ1-3; the D gene is possibly TRBD1 (6 bases). CDR3 size: 17 residues. CDR1 SGHRS and CDR2 YFSETQ come from the germline V gene. With 4 bases removed from V and 0 bases from J, the gap between germline ends came to 17 bases. DNA for the CDR3: TGCGCCAGCAGCGGGGGATGGACAGACAGCTCTGGAAACACCATATATTTT. Its translation: CASSGGWTDSSGNTIYF.

The V call is TRBV7-2, the J call TRBJ2-7; no definite D call. The germline V and J ends were trimmed by 5 bases and 1 base, with 6 bases remaining between them. The CDR3 extends over 12 amino acids. Germline V gene lookup returns CDR1 SGHTA and CDR2 FQGNSA. Written as DNA, the CDR3 is TGTGCCAGCAGCACAGCTTCCTACGAGCAGTACTTC. This gives the protein CASSTASYEQYF.

The table lists this clone with a count of one. The chain couples TRBV19 to TRBJ2-5, with D possibly matching TRBD2 (7 bases). This CDR3 region has 14 residues. V gave up 3 bases and J gave up 5 bases, with 13 bases separating them. CDR1 is LNHDA and CDR2 is SQIVND in the germline V gene (reference sequence). The CDR3 region is CASSMGGAGETQYF. The CDR3 DNA is TGTGCCAGTAGTATGGGGGGGGCTGGGGAGACCCAGTACTTC.

This clone was seen at least ten times. The rearrangement links TRBV6-5 to TRBJ2-3, with a weak D call TRBD2 (6 bases). This CDR3 is built from 15 residues. Germline CDR1 MNHEY, CDR2 SVGAGI. The V and J ends lost 6 bases and 2 bases respectively, with 15 bases between them. The CDR3 is CASRQGLKNTDTQYF. The CDR3 DNA sequence: TGTGCCAGCAGGCAGGGACTGAAAAACACAGATACGCAGTATTTT.